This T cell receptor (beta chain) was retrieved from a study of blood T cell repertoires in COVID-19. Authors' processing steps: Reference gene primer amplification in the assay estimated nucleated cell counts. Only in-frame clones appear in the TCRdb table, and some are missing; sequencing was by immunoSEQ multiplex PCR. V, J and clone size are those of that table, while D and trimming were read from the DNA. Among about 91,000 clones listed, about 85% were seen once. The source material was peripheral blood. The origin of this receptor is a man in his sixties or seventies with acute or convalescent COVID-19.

The CDR3, as DNA: TGTGCCAGCAGTGAATCCGGACAGGGGGCGTGGGAGCCCCAGCATTTT. This sequence encodes CASSESGQGAWEPQHF. The rearrangement uses TRBV6-1 and TRBJ1-5, with 11 bases that match TRBD1. This CDR3 is 16 amino acids long. V was clipped by 2 bases and J by 8 bases; unmatched bases: 8. Germline assignment: CDR1 MNHNS and CDR2 SASEGT.